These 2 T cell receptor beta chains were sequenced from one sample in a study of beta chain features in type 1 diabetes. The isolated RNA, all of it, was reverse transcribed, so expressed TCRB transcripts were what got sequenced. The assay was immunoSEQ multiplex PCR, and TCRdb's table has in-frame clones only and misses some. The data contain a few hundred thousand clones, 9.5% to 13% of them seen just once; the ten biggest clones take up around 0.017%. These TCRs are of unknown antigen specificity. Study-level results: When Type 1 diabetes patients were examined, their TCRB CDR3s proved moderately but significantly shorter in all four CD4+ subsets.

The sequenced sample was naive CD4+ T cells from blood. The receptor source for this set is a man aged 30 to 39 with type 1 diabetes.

CDR3 region: CASTPGGQETQYF. For the CDR3, the DNA is TGTGCCAGCACCCCCGGGGGGCAAGAGACCCAGTACTTC. The V and J genes are TRBV5-4 and TRBJ2-5, with TRBD2 matching over 7 bases. The CDR3 is made up of 13 amino acids. The junction had 4 bases not matched to a gene; V was cut back by 6 bases and J by 2 bases. Germline lookup yields CDR1 SGHNT and CDR2 YYREEE (reference sequence).

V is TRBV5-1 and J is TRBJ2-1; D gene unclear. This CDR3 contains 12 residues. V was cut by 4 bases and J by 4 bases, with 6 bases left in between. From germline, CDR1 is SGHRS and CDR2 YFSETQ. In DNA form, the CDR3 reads TGCGCCAGCAGCCACGGGTACAATGAGCAGTTCTTC. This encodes CASSHGYNEQFF.